Listed below are T cell receptor beta chains from one sample, sequenced in a study of spatial heterogeneity in lung cancer. One entry per CDR3 protein results from TCRdb running MiXCR on the 5' RACE reads. Of about 48,000 distinct CDR3 sequences in the sample, roughly 5% were seen once. Material: PBMCs, obtained at surgery. These receptor sequences come from a male donor with early-stage non-small cell lung cancer. CDR3s include the opening cysteine and the closing phenylalanine or tryptophan. A D gene is named only where the DNA matches it firmly. Clone size is stated in some rows and not others, as once, few, many or a class when expanded.

cdr3_length | clone_size | j_call | d_call | v_call | cdr3_nt | cdr3_aa
16 | - | TRBJ2-2 | TRBD2 | TRBV19 | TGTGCCAGTAGCTCCCCCTCGCGGGAGCTCGCCGGGGAGCTGTTTTTT | CASSSPSRELAGELFF
14 | many | TRBJ2-2 | - | TRBV7-9 | TGTGCCAGCAGCTTAGATCCGAACACCGGGGAGCTGTTTTTT | CASSLDPNTGELFF
13 | many | TRBJ2-3 | TRBD2 | TRBV29-1 | TGCAGCGTTGAAACTAGCGCCCCGGATACGCAGTATTTT | CSVETSAPDTQYF
15 | many | TRBJ2-1 | TRBD2 | TRBV29-1 | TGCAGCGTTGGGAACCAGGCTAGCGGCCTCAGTGAGCAGTTCTTC | CSVGNQASGLSEQFF
13 | many | TRBJ2-7 | - | TRBV10-3 | TGTGCCATCAACCAGGGAATGATCTACGAGCAGTACTTC | CAINQGMIYEQYF
12 | many | TRBJ2-1 | - | TRBV4-1 | TGCGCCAGCAGCCAGGCTGGGGTTGAGCAGTTCTTC | CASSQAGVEQFF
15 | many | TRBJ2-1 | TRBD1 | TRBV20-1 | TGCAGTGCTAGCGACGGACAGGGAACATACAATGAGCAGTTCTTC | CSASDGQGTYNEQFF
15 | - | TRBJ2-3 | - | TRBV7-6 | TGTGCCAGCAGCTTAGTGGGACCCCCAGCGGATACGCAGTATTTT | CASSLVGPPADTQYF
12 | few | TRBJ2-7 | - | TRBV9 | TGTGCCAGCAGCGGTGACGGCTACGAGCAGTACTTC | CASSGDGYEQYF
16 | many | TRBJ1-5 | - | TRBV6-6 | TGTGCCAGCAGTCCCTTCCAACGGGGTGGTAATCAGCCCCAGCATTTT | CASSPFQRGGNQPQHF
15 | few | TRBJ1-2 | TRBD1 | TRBV11-3 | TGTGCCAGCAGCTTACGGAAAGACAGGGTTGAGGGCTACACCTTC | CASSLRKDRVEGYTF
13 | medium-sized | TRBJ2-1 | - | TRBV7-8 | TGTGCCAGCAGCTTAGCGACCTACAATGAGCAGTTCTTC | CASSLATYNEQFF
13 | many | TRBJ2-5 | - | TRBV19 | TGTGCCAGTAGTAGTCAGGGTGAAGAGACCCAGTACTTC | CASSSQGEETQYF
14 | many | TRBJ2-1 | - | TRBV10-2 | TGCGCCAGCAGCATAAGCGGAGCCTACAATGAGCAGTTCTTC | CASSISGAYNEQFF
12 | - | TRBJ2-7 | - | TRBV2 | TGTGCCAGCAGTGAAGCGAACTACGAGCAGTACTTC | CASSEANYEQYF
11 | many | TRBJ1-4 | - | TRBV20-1 | TGCAGTGCGGGAAGGGGCGAAAAACTGTTTTTT | CSAGRGEKLFF
14 | few | TRBJ2-6 | - | TRBV18 | TGTGCCAGCTCACCTCAGGGTGGGGCCAACGTCCTGACTTTC | CASSPQGGANVLTF
13 | many | TRBJ1-4 | - | TRBV7-9 | TGTGCCAGCAGCTCTCCAACTAATGAAAAACTGTTTTTT | CASSSPTNEKLFF
13 | many | TRBJ2-7 | TRBD1 | TRBV20-1 | TGCAGTGCTAGGGACAGGGAGAAGTACGAGCAGTACTTC | CSARDREKYEQYF
16 | many | TRBJ2-1 | - | TRBV11-2 | TGTGCCAGCAGCTTAGTCTACAGAAGCTCCTACAATGAGCAGTTCTTC | CASSLVYRSSYNEQFF
9 | - | TRBJ2-5 | - | TRBV27 | TGTGCCAGCAGAGAGACCCAGTACTTC | CASRETQYF
14 | medium-sized | TRBJ2-5 | - | TRBV2 | TGTGCCAGCAGTGAAAACCGCGACCAAGAGACCCAGTACTTC | CASSENRDQETQYF
15 | many | TRBJ2-1 | - | TRBV29-1 | TGCAGCGTTGAAGTGTGGGGGACCCGTTACAATGAGCAGTTCTTC | CSVEVWGTRYNEQFF
13 | many | TRBJ1-5 | - | TRBV6-1 | TGTGCCAGCAGTACAACTAGCAATCAGCCCCAGCATTTT | CASSTTSNQPQHF
16 | many | TRBJ2-1 | TRBD2 | TRBV20-1 | TGCAGTGCTAGAGATAGCGGGAGACCTAACTACAATGAGCAGTTCTTC | CSARDSGRPNYNEQFF
14 | - | TRBJ2-3 | - | TRBV12-3/TRBV12-4 | TGTGCCAGCAGTTTAGAGCGGAGCACAGATACGCAGTATTTT | CASSLERSTDTQYF
13 | many | TRBJ1-6 | TRBD1 | TRBV6-5 | TGTGCCAGCAACCGGGACAGAAATTCACCCCTCCACTTT | CASNRDRNSPLHF
12 | once | TRBJ2-7 | TRBD1 | TRBV7-6 | TGTGCCAGTAGCGGACAGGGACCCGAGCAGTACTTC | CASSGQGPEQYF
14 | many | TRBJ2-3 | - | TRBV4-1 | TGCGCCAGCAGCCAAGCGGTAATTACAGATACGCAGTATTTT | CASSQAVITDTQYF
12 | many | TRBJ2-5 | - | TRBV7-2 | TGTGCCAGCAGCTTAGCGGGGGAGACCCAGTACTTC | CASSLAGETQYF
13 | many | TRBJ2-3 | - | TRBV28 | TGTGCCAGCAGTTTCGGCAGGGAAGATACGCAGTATTTT | CASSFGREDTQYF
15 | many | TRBJ2-2 | TRBD2 | TRBV7-9 | TGTGCCAGCAGCTCTAGCGGGGCGAACACCGGGGAGCTGTTTTTT | CASSSSGANTGELFF
15 | many | TRBJ2-1 | TRBD2 | TRBV29-1 | TGCAGCGTCCGAGATAGCGGGAGCTCCTACAATGAGCAGTTCTTC | CSVRDSGSSYNEQFF
15 | few | TRBJ2-3 | - | TRBV28 | TGTGCCAGCAGGCCACCGACTAGGGGTACAGATACGCAGTATTTT | CASRPPTRGTDTQYF
16 | few | TRBJ2-1 | TRBD2 | TRBV24-1 | TGTGCCACCAGTGACCCGGGACTAGCGGACCACAATGAGCAGTTCTTC | CATSDPGLADHNEQFF
14 | many | TRBJ1-3 | - | TRBV3-1 | TGTGCCAGCACACAGGGAAGCTCTGGAAACACCATATATTTT | CASTQGSSGNTIYF
15 | many | TRBJ2-1 | - | TRBV24-1 | TGTGCCACCTCAAGCTCTTCAGCGCCCTGGGATGAGCAGTTCTTC | CATSSSSAPWDEQFF
14 | many | TRBJ2-7 | TRBD2 | TRBV3-1 | TGTGCCAGCAGCCAAGCTAGCGGGAGTGGAGAGCAGTACTTC | CASSQASGSGEQYF
14 | many | TRBJ2-7 | - | TRBV6-6 | TGTGCCAGCTGGGCAGGACCCAACTCCTACGAGCAGTACTTC | CASWAGPNSYEQYF
16 | many | TRBJ1-1 | - | TRBV5-5 | TGTGCCAGCAGCTTGGCACCCGGACGGTTCAACACTGAAGCTTTCTTT | CASSLAPGRFNTEAFF
15 | many | TRBJ2-1 | - | TRBV5-4 | TGTGCCAGCAGCTCCCCAAGCGGCCCCCTGAATGAGCAGTTCTTC | CASSSPSGPLNEQFF
15 | - | TRBJ2-1 | TRBD2 | TRBV5-1 | TGCGCCAGCAGCTTGGGCCCATTAGCGGGAGATGAGCAGTTCTTC | CASSLGPLAGDEQFF